This record covers a single T cell receptor (beta chain). Its antigen is currently unknown. TCR beta CDR3 regions were amplified from RNA transcripts. Second-round multiplex PCR came after first-round RT-PCR with HTBI primers. One entry per CDR3 protein results from TCRdb running MiXCR on the multiplex PCR reads. This sample carries almost 750,000 distinct CDR3 sequences, roughly 40% of them seen once, and the ten largest clones take approximately 43%. Ophthalmopathy donors' eye disease showed moderate-to-severe activity, CAS of at least 3, NOSPECS of at least 4 and duration under 3 months. Patients were diagnosed from clinical symptoms, serum thyroxine, TRAb, thyroid ultrasound and orbital computed tomography. The CDR3 is 14 residues long. In germline, CDR1 is SGHAT, CDR2 FQNNGV. V was clipped by 11 bases and J by 3 bases; unmatched bases: 12. This entry belongs to a study of Graves' ophthalmopathy and Graves' hyperthyroidism.

Study conclusions and caveats: Most thyroid clonotypes with frequency above 0.001 were detected in blood too.

Source material: peripheral blood. The rearrangement uses TRBV11-2 and TRBJ1-2; 7 bases align to TRBD1. The source is an adult man with Graves' ophthalmopathy. The CDR3 DNA reads as TGTGCCGCAACAGGGGTACCGACGTACTATGGCTACACCTTC. Protein: CAATGVPTYYGYTF.